This entry describes one T cell receptor (beta chain). What it recognizes is unknown. This sample was taken from a study of shared clonotypes between healthy human individuals. V lost 7 bases, J lost 5 bases, and 5 bases stayed unmatched. The CDR3 loop spans 14 amino acids. Germline V CDR1 and CDR2: SNHLY, FYNNEI. Study-wide results and limits: Non-shared clonotypes had lower generation probabilities than clonotypes shared by all four sorted-subset donors. Between several donors, naive CD4 clonotypes were shared at a level of roughly 5.5%.

Profiling relied on immunoSEQ multiplex PCR, and the TCRdb table lists in-frame clones only, not all of them. This table has about 1 million clones, about 75% appearing once. Sequenced sample: memory CD4+ T cells sorted from blood. Noted subset: CD45RA-negative fraction. The sequence was obtained from a man between 18 and 29 years old in good health. This chain joins TRBV2 and TRBJ2-2; the match to TRBD2 covers 9 bases. In nucleotides, the CDR3 is TGTGCCAGCAATGGCGGGGGGGCGACCGGGGAGCTGTTTTTT. It encodes CASNGGGATGELFF.